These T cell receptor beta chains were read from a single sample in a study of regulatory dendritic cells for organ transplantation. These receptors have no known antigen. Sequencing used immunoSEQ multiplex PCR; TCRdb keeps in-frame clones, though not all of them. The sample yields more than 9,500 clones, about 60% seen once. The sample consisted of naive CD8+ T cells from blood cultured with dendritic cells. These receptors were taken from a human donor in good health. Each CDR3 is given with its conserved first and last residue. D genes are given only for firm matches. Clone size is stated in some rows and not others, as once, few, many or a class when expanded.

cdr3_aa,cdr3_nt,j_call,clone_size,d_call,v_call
CASSLVGTNPTDTQYF,TGCGCCAGCAGCTTGGTTGGGACTAACCCCACAGATACGCAGTATTTT,TRBJ2-3,.,TRBD2,TRBV5-1
CASGLGGGSSYNEQFF,TGTGCTAGTGGTTTGGGCGGGGGGAGCTCCTACAATGAGCAGTTCTTC,TRBJ2-1,once,TRBD2,TRBV12-5
CASSGWHEQYF,TGTGCCAGCAGTGGGTGGCACGAGCAGTACTTC,TRBJ2-7,.,.,TRBV2
CASSYSGGPYNEQFF,TGTGCCAGCAGTTACAGCGGGGGCCCGTACAATGAGCAGTTCTTC,TRBJ2-1,.,TRBD2,TRBV6-5
CASSSQGAVYTDTQYF,TGTGCCAGTAGTTCACAGGGGGCTGTCTACACAGATACGCAGTATTTT,TRBJ2-3,once,TRBD1,TRBV19
CASSLGSNYGYTF,TGTGCCAGCAGTTTGGGCAGTAACTATGGCTACACCTTC,TRBJ1-2,.,.,TRBV27
CASSYGGGAPGELFF,TGTGCCAGCAGTTACGGCGGGGGGGCCCCCGGGGAGCTGTTTTTT,TRBJ2-2,.,TRBD2,TRBV6-5
CASSLQDRSSGNTIYF,TGTGCCAGCAGCTTGCAGGACAGAAGCTCTGGAAACACCATATATTTT,TRBJ1-3,.,.,TRBV13
CASSQDRLETPYEQYF,TGCGCCAGCAGCCAAGATAGACTGGAGACCCCATACGAGCAGTACTTC,TRBJ2-7,few,.,TRBV4-1
CAISESLSVVPGLNYGYTF,TGTGCCATCAGTGAGTCGCTCTCGGTCGTTCCGGGACTGAACTATGGCTACACCTTC,TRBJ1-2,.,.,TRBV10-3
CASSIGQGYIYGYTF,TGTGCCAGCAGTATAGGACAGGGGTACATCTATGGCTACACCTTC,TRBJ1-2,.,TRBD1,TRBV11-2
CASSYRQGSNYEQYF,TGTGCCAGCAGTTACAGACAGGGGTCCAACTACGAGCAGTACTTC,TRBJ2-7,few,TRBD1,TRBV6-5
CSVGTPKNIQYF,TGCAGCGTTGGCACACCTAAAAACATTCAGTACTTC,TRBJ2-4,.,.,TRBV29-1
CASSLDSRATAFNQPQHF,TGTGCCAGCAGCTTAGACTCTCGGGCGACAGCCTTCAATCAGCCCCAGCATTTT,TRBJ1-5,.,.,TRBV7-9
CASRDRGDEQYF,TGTGCCAGCCGGGACAGGGGCGACGAGCAGTACTTC,TRBJ2-7,.,TRBD1,TRBV19
CASSYSGSANTGELFF,TGTGCCAGCAGTTACTCCGGCAGCGCGAACACCGGGGAGCTGTTTTTT,TRBJ2-2,.,.,TRBV6-6
CASSPNPRSGYTF,TGTGCCAGCAGTCCTAACCCTCGAAGCGGCTACACCTTC,TRBJ1-2,.,.,TRBV6-6
CASSQDEQGGVYGYTF,TGCGCCAGCAGCCAAGATGAACAGGGAGGGGTCTATGGCTACACCTTC,TRBJ1-2,.,.,TRBV4-3
CASSALAGGYNEQFF,TGTGCCAGTAGTGCCCTTGCGGGGGGATACAATGAGCAGTTCTTC,TRBJ2-1,.,TRBD2,TRBV19
CASSPRIATGAATNEKLFF,TGTGCCAGCAGCCCCCGGATAGCGACAGGGGCGGCAACTAATGAAAAACTGTTTTTT,TRBJ1-4,few,TRBD1,TRBV7-9
CASSQDLDTEAFF,TGTGCCAGCAGTCAGGATTTGGACACTGAAGCTTTCTTT,TRBJ1-1,.,.,TRBV5-5
CASSSDISTGELFF,TGCGCCAGCAGCTCGGACATTAGCACCGGGGAGCTGTTTTTT,TRBJ2-2,.,.,TRBV5-1
CASTGPGGSETYEQYF,TGTGCCAGTACCGGACCAGGAGGGTCCGAAACCTACGAGCAGTACTTC,TRBJ2-7,.,.,TRBV19
CASSPEDRAHEQFF,TGCGCCAGCAGCCCCGAGGACAGGGCCCATGAGCAGTTCTTC,TRBJ2-1,once,TRBD1,TRBV4-3
CASSQVSGTYNSPLHF,TGCGCCAGCAGCCAAGTATCCGGGACCTATAATTCACCCCTCCACTTT,TRBJ1-6,few,.,TRBV4-1
CASSMPGVAYNEQFF,TGTGCCAGTAGTATGCCAGGGGTGGCCTACAATGAGCAGTTCTTC,TRBJ2-1,few,.,TRBV19
CASRPGLSMDEQFF,TGCGCCAGCCGACCGGGACTGAGCATGGATGAGCAGTTCTTC,TRBJ2-1,.,.,TRBV4-3
CASSPDRNEQFF,TGTGCCAGCAGCCCGGACAGAAATGAGCAGTTCTTC,TRBJ2-1,.,.,TRBV7-9
CASGTDEQFF,TGTGCCAGCGGGACAGACGAGCAGTTCTTC,TRBJ2-1,.,TRBD1,TRBV25-1
CASRLDDSLHF,TGTGCCAGCAGGCTCGACGACTCCCTCCACTTT,TRBJ1-6,.,.,TRBV6-5